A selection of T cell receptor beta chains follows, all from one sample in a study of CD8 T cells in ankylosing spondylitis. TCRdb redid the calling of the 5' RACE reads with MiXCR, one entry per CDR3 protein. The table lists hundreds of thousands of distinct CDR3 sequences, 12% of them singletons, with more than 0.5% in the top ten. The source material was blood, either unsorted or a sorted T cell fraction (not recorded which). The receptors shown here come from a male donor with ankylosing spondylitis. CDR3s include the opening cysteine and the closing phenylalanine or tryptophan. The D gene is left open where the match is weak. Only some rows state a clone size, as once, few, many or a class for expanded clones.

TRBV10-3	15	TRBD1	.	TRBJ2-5	CAISHGDRDSETQYF	TGTGCCATCAGCCATGGAGACAGGGATTCGGAGACCCAGTACTTC
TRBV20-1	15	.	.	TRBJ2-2	CSARRSGANTGELFF	TGCAGTGCTAGACGTAGTGGGGCGAACACCGGGGAGCTGTTTTTT
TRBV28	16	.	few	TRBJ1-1	CASSFEGGGANTEAFF	TGTGCCAGCAGTTTTGAAGGGGGAGGCGCTAACACTGAAGCTTTCTTT
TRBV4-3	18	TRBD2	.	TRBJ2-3	CASSPRATGTSGTDTQYF	TGCGCCAGCAGCCCGCGGGCGACCGGGACTAGCGGCACAGATACGCAGTATTTT
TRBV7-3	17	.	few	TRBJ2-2	CASSPTRAASNTGELFF	TGTGCCAGCAGCCCCACGCGCGCGGCCTCGAACACCGGGGAGCTGTTTTTT
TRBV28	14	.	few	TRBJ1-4	CASSSKGTNEKLFF	TGTGCCAGCAGTTCAAAGGGCACAAATGAAAAACTGTTTTTT
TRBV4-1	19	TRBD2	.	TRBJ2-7	CASSQESVLAGGPPYEQYF	TGCGCCAGCAGCCAAGAATCTGTCCTAGCGGGAGGCCCTCCATACGAGCAGTACTTC
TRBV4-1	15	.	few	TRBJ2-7	CASSASGGVPYEQYF	TGCGCCAGCAGCGCGAGCGGAGGGGTCCCCTACGAGCAGTACTTC
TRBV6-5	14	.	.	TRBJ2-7	CASSNPGLSYEQYF	TGTGCCAGCAGTAACCCAGGGTTATCCTACGAGCAGTACTTC
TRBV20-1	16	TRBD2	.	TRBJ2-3	CSATGTSGSSTDTQYF	TGCAGTGCAACCGGGACTAGCGGGAGTAGCACAGATACGCAGTATTTT
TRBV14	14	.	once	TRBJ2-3	CASRRRGGTDTQYF	TGTGCCAGCAGGAGAAGGGGGGGCACAGATACGCAGTATTTT
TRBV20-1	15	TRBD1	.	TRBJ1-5	CSAREPGQGGQPQHF	TGCAGTGCTAGAGAACCCGGACAGGGGGGTCAGCCCCAGCATTTT
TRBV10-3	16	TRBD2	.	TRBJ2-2	CAISASAGGNTGELFF	TGTGCCATCAGTGCTTCAGCGGGAGGGAACACCGGGGAGCTGTTTTTT
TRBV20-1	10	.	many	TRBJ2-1	CSAEENEQFF	TGCAGTGCCGAAGAGAATGAGCAGTTCTTC
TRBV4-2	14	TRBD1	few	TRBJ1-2	CASSRPGTALGYTF	TGTGCCAGCAGCCGCCCCGGGACAGCGCTTGGCTACACCTTC
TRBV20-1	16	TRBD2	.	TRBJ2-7	CSASRASGGLAYEQYF	TGCAGTGCTAGTAGGGCTAGCGGGGGACTCGCCTACGAGCAGTACTTC
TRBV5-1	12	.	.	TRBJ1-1	CASSFPQGEAFF	TGCGCCAGCAGCTTTCCCCAGGGCGAAGCTTTCTTT
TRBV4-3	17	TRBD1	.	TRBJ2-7	CASSQAPAGTGKTEQYF	TGCGCCAGCAGCCAAGCTCCAGCCGGGACAGGGAAGACCGAGCAGTACTTC
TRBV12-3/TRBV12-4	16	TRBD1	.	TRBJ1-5	CASSSEQGASNQPQHF	TGTGCCAGCAGTTCCGAACAGGGGGCGAGCAATCAGCCCCAGCATTTT
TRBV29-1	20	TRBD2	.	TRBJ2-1	CSVELTGPGLAGGPGNEQFF	TGCAGCGTAGAACTGACAGGGCCTGGTCTAGCGGGAGGGCCAGGGAATGAGCAGTTCTTC
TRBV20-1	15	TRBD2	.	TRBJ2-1	CSATGTSGTYNEQFF	TGCAGTGCGACCGGGACTAGCGGGACCTACAATGAGCAGTTCTTC
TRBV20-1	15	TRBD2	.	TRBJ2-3	CSAPNPGLARDTQYF	TGCAGTGCTCCCAACCCGGGACTAGCAAGAGATACGCAGTATTTT
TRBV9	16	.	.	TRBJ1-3	CASSVSWPTGGNTIYF	TGTGCCAGCAGCGTAAGCTGGCCTACGGGCGGAAACACCATATATTTT
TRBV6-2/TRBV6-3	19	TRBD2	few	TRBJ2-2	CASSYSRVERGRVTGELFF	TGTGCCAGCAGTTACTCGAGGGTTGAGCGGGGCCGCGTCACCGGGGAGCTGTTTTTT
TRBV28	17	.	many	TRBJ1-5	CASSFYSGTYSNQPQHF	TGTGCCAGCAGTTTCTACAGTGGGACTTATAGCAATCAGCCCCAGCATTTT
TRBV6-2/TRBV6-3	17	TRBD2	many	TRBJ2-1	CASSYSPSGGLYNEQFF	TGTGCCAGCAGTTACTCTCCTAGCGGGGGGCTCTACAATGAGCAGTTCTTC
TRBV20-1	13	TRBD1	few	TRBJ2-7	CSARGTGHYEQYF	TGCAGTGCTAGGGGGACAGGGCACTACGAGCAGTACTTC
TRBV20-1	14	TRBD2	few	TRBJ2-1	CSARALSGSNEQFF	TGCAGTGCTAGAGCCCTTAGCGGGAGCAATGAGCAGTTCTTC
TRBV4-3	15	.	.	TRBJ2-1	CASSQLGLGGNEQFF	TGCGCCAGCAGCCAACTAGGACTAGGGGGCAATGAGCAGTTCTTC
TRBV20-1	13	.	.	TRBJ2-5	CSAPEAGRETQYF	TGCAGTGCCCCTGAGGCGGGGAGGGAGACCCAGTACTTC
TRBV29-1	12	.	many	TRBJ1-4	CSVREADEKLFF	TGCAGCGTCCGAGAGGCGGATGAAAAACTGTTTTTT
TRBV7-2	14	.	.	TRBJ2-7	CASSSRAGPYEQYF	TGTGCCAGCAGCTCCCGGGCAGGCCCCTACGAGCAGTACTTC
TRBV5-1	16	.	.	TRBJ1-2	CASSSGRTEILSGYTF	TGCGCCAGCAGCTCAGGGCGGACAGAGATTTTATCTGGCTACACCTTC
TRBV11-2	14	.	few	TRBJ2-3	CASSFQYPGDTQYF	TGTGCCAGCAGCTTTCAGTACCCTGGGGATACGCAGTATTTT
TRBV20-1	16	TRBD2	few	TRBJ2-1	CSASSAGGRSYNEQFF	TGCAGTGCTAGTTCGGCGGGGGGGCGGTCCTACAATGAGCAGTTCTTC
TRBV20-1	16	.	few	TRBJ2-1	CSALWARGTAVNEQFF	TGCAGTGCTTTATGGGCGAGGGGGACCGCTGTCAATGAGCAGTTCTTC
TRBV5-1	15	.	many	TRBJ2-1	CASRDTGTSYNEQFF	TGCGCCAGCAGAGATACCGGGACGTCCTACAATGAGCAGTTCTTC